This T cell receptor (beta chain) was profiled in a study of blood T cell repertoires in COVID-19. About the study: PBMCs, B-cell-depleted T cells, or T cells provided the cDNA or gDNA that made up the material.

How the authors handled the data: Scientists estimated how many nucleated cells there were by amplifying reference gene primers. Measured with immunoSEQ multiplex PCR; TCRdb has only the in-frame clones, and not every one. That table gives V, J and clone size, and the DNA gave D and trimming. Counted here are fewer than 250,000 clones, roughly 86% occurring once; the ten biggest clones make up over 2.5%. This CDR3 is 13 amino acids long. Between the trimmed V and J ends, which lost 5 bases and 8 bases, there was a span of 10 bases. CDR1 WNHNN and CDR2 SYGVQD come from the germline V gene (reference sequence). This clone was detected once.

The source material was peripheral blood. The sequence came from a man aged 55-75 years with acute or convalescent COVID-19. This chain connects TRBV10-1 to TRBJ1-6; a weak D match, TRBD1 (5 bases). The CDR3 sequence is CASSRAGDSPLHF. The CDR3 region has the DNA TGCGCCAGCAGTCGGGCGGGGGATTCACCCCTCCACTTT.